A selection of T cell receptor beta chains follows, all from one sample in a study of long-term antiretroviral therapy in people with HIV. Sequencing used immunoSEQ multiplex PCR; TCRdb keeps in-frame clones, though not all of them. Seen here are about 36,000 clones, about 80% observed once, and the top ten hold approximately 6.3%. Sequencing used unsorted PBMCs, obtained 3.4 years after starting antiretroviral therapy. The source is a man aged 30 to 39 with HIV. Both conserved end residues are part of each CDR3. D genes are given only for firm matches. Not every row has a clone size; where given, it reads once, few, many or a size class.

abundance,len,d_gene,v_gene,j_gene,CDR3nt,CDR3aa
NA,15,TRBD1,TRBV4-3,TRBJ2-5,TGCGCCAGCAGCCCGCTCCAGGGGGTCGTGGAGACCCAGTACTTC,CASSPLQGVVETQYF
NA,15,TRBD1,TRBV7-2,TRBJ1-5,TGTGCCAGCAGCTTGGACAGGGCTAGCAATCAGCCCCAGCATTTT,CASSLDRASNQPQHF
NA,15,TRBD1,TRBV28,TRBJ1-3,TGTGCCAGCAGTTTGGGACAGTTCTCTGGAAACACCATATATTTT,CASSLGQFSGNTIYF
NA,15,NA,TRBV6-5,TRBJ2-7,TGTGCCAGCAGTTGGGAGTGGGTTAGGGGCTACGAGCAGTACTTC,CASSWEWVRGYEQYF
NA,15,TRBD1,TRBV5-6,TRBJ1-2,TGTGCCAGCAGCCCAATCCTGACAGGGGGCTATGGCTACACCTTC,CASSPILTGGYGYTF
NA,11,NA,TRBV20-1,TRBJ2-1,TGCAGTGCGGACCTGTCCCACGAGCAGTTCTTC,CSADLSHEQFF
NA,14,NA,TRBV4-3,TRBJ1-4,TGCGCCAGCAGCCAAGACAGGGCTAATGAAAAACTGTTTTTT,CASSQDRANEKLFF
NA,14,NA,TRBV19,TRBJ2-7,TGTGCCAGTAGTCTCGACAGGAGCTCCTACGAGCAGTACTTC,CASSLDRSSYEQYF
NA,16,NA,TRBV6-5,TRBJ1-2,TGTGCCAGCAGTTACGGCTCCCCGGCGGGTAACTATGGCTACACCTTC,CASSYGSPAGNYGYTF
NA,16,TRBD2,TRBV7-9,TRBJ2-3,TGTGCCAGCAGCTCCCGGACTAGCGGGAGGACAGATACGCAGTATTTT,CASSSRTSGRTDTQYF
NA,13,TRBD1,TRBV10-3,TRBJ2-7,TGTGCCATCAGTGACCAGGGGGCAAGGGAGCAGTACTTC,CAISDQGAREQYF
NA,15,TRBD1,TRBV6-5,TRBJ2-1,TGTGCCAGCAGTCCCGCCGGGACAGGCTACAATGAGCAGTTCTTC,CASSPAGTGYNEQFF
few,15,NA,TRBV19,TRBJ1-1,TGTGCCAGTAGTATAGTCGGGGAGGTGAACACTGAAGCTTTCTTT,CASSIVGEVNTEAFF
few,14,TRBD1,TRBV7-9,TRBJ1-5,TGTGCCAGCAGGACAGGGGCATCGGGCCAGCCCCAGCATTTT,CASRTGASGQPQHF
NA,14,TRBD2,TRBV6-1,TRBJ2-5,TGTGCCAGCACTAGAGCGGGATTGGGAGAGACCCAGTACTTC,CASTRAGLGETQYF
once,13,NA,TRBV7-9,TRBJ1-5,TGTGCCAGCAGCTTAACTAGCAATCAGCCCCAGCATTTT,CASSLTSNQPQHF
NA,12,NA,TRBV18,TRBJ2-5,TGTGCCAGCTCACCAATCCTGGAGACCCAGTACTTC,CASSPILETQYF
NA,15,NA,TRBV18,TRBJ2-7,TGTGCCAGCTCACCACGCCGGGGGCAGACCTACGAGCAGTACTTC,CASSPRRGQTYEQYF
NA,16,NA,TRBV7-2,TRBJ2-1,TGTGCCAGCAGCATCCAGAACCCCCGGGTTTACAATGAGCAGTTCTTC,CASSIQNPRVYNEQFF
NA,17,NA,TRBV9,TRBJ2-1,TGTGCCAGCAGCTTTAGGGTAGGGGGAGGTAGGTACAATGAGCAGTTCTTC,CASSFRVGGGRYNEQFF